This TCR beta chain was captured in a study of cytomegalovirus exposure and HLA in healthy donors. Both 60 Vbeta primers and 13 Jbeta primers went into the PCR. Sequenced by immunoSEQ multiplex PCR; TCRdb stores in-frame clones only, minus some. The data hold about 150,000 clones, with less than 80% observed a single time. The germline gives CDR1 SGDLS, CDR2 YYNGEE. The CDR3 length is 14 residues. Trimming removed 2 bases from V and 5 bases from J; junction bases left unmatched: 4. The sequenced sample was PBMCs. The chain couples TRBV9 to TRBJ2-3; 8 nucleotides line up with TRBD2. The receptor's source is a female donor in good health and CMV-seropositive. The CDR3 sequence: CASSVGTRLDTQYF. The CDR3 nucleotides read TGTGCCAGCAGCGTCGGGACTAGACTAGATACGCAGTATTTT.